The 6 T cell receptor beta chains in this list originate from one sample, sequenced in a study of OX40 agonist ivuxolimab in advanced cancers. Clones were sequenced by immunoSEQ multiplex PCR, and TCRdb holds only the in-frame ones, with some missing. The sample lists about 93,000 clones; about 91% were seen once. Sample: CD4+ or CD8+ T cells sorted from blood, taken in a trial of the OX40 agonist ivuxolimab. The receptors originated from an adult with an advanced solid tumor such as melanoma, head and neck, liver or kidney cancer.

The table lists this clone with a count of one. The CDR3 protein is CASSLAYSYEQYF. The CDR3 coding sequence is TGTGCCAGCAGTTTGGCCTACTCCTACGAGCAGTACTTC. The chain links TRBV6-6 to TRBJ2-7; D remains unclear. V lost 4 bases, J lost 0 bases, and 7 bases lay in between. The CDR3 covers 13 residues. Germline V gene sequence: CDR1 MNHNY, CDR2 SVGAGI (reference sequence).

The V gene is TRBV4-2, the J gene TRBJ1-2, with 7 nucleotides matching TRBD1. V trimming: 4 bases; J trimming: 7 bases; junction bases outside the gene matches: 9. The CDR3 runs 14 residues. The germline gives CDR1 LGHNA, CDR2 YNFKEQ. The CDR3 reads CASSRLGGGSGYTF. CDR3 bases: TGTGCCAGCAGCCGGTTGGGAGGGGGCTCTGGCTACACCTTC.

The rearrangement joins TRBV25-1 to TRBJ2-5; 12 positions agree with TRBD2. The CDR3 covers 15 residues. V lost 3 bases to trimming and J lost 4 bases; unmatched junction nucleotides: 3. CDR1 is MGHDK and CDR2 is SYGVNS in the germline V gene. In DNA, the CDR3 is TGTGCCAGCAGTGATCCGGGACTAGCGGGAGAGACCCAGTACTTC. It specifies CASSDPGLAGETQYF.

The chain carries TRBV2 and TRBJ1-4; D is unresolved. Germline V gene sequence: CDR1 SNHLY, CDR2 FYNNEI. The length of the CDR3 is 12 residues. Trimming took 4 bases from V and 5 from J, leaving 5 bases between them. In DNA, the CDR3 is TGTGCCAGCAGTGTGTCCAATGAAAAACTGTTTTTT. Amino acid sequence: CASSVSNEKLFF.

The V gene is TRBV6-6, the J gene TRBJ2-2; weak D call: TRBD1 (8 bases). Looked up from germline, CDR1 is MNHNY and CDR2 is SVGAGI (reference sequence). The CDR3 sequence is 15 residues long. V lost 4 bases and J 5 bases, leaving 14 bases between the germline ends. CDR3 sequence (DNA): TGTGCCAGCAGTTCTACAGGGGGAGGGACCGGGGAGCTGTTTTTT. It is translated as CASSSTGGGTGELFF.

The genes are TRBV18 and TRBJ2-1, with 10 bases that match TRBD2. With 6 bases clipped from V and 6 bases from J, the junction kept 14 bases outside the gene matches. This CDR3 is built from 17 residues. Germline CDR1 KGHSH, CDR2 LQKENI. The DNA for the CDR3 is TGTGCCAGCTCCCCCGGTTTTGAGCGGGGGGGCGGCAATGAGCAGTTCTTC. Its protein product is CASSPGFERGGGNEQFF.